Only a few counts were recorded for the clone carrying this T cell receptor beta chain. Antigen: not known. The record originates from a study of cytotoxic CD8 clonotypes in ibrutinib-treated CLL. Study observations and caveats: Elevated clonality accompanied ibrutinib response, with a return toward baseline values at progression. Baseline-level clonality went beyond age-matched healthy donors and moved in step with circulating CD8+ T-cell counts. Investigators sampled sustained-remission and progressing patients at differing times.

The protocol was immunoSEQ multiplex PCR, while the TCRdb copy is restricted to in-frame clones and leaves out a portion. The top ten hold around 5% of the sample, which has roughly 18,000 clones, 81% seen once. Source: PBMCs, taken before ibrutinib treatment. The receptor was derived from a human donor with chronic lymphocytic leukemia.

This CDR3 reads CASSSQAGRSNEKLFF. Here the CDR3 DNA reads TGTGCCAGCAGCTCCCAAGCAGGACGGAGTAATGAAAAACTGTTTTTT. The J gene is TRBJ1-4, the V gene TRBV5-4; no reliable D call. Germline lookup yields CDR1 SGHNT and CDR2 YYREEE (reference sequence). The CDR3 covers 16 residues. The V end was cut by 3 bases, the J end by 4 bases, with 16 bases between.